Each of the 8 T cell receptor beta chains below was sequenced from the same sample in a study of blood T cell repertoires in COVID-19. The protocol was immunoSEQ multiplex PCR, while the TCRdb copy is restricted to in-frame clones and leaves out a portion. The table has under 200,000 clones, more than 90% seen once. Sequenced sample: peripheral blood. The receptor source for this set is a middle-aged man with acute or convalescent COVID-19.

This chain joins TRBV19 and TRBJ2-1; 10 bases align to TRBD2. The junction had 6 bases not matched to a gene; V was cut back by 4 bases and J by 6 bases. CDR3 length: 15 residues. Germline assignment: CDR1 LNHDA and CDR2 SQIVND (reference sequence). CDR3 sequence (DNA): TGTGCCAGTAGTACGACTAGCGGGCGTTTCAATGAGCAGTTCTTC. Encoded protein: CASSTTSGRFNEQFF.

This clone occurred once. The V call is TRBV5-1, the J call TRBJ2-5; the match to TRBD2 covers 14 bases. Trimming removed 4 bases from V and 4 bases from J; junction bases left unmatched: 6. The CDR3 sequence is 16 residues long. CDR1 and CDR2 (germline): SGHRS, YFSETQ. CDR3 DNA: TGCGCCAGCAGCGGCGGGACTAGCGGGAGTGGAGAGACCCAGTACTTC. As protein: CASSGGTSGSGETQYF. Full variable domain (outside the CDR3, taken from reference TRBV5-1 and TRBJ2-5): KAGVTQTPRYLIKTRGQQVTLSCSPISGHRSVSWYQQTPGQGLQFLFEYFSETQRNKGNFPGRFSGRQFSNSRSEMNVSTLELGDSALYLCASSGGTSGSGETQYFGPGTRLLVL.

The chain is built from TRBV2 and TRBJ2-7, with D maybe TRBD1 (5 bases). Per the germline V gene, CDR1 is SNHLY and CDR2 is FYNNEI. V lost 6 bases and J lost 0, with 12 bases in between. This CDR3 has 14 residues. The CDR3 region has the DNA TGTGCCAGCAGCCTGTTTGGGGCCTCCTACGAGCAGTACTTC. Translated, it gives CASSLFGASYEQYF.

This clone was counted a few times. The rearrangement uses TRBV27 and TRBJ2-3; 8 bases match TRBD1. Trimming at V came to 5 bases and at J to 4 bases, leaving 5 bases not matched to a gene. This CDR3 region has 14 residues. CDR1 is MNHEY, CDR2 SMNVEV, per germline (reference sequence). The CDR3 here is CASSLRQGSDTQYF. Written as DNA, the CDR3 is TGTGCCAGCAGTCTAAGACAGGGGTCAGATACGCAGTATTTT.

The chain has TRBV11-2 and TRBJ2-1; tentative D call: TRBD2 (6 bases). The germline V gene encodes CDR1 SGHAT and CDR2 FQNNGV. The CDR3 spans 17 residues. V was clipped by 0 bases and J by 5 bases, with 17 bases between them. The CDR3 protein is CASSLEPGRGSHNEQFF. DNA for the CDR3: TGTGCCAGCAGCTTAGAGCCCGGTCGGGGGAGCCACAATGAGCAGTTCTTC.

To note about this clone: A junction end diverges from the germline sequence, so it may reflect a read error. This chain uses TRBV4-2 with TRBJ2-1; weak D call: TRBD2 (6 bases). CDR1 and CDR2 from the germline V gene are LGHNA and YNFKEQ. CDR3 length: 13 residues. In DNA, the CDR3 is TGTGCCACCAGCGGGCGGGAAGGTAATGAGCAGTTCTTC. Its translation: CATSGREGNEQFF.

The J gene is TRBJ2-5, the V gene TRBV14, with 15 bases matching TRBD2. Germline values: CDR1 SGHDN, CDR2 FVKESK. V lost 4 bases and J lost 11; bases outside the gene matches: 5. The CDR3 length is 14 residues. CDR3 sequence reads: CASSPGTSGGTQYF. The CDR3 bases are TGTGCCAGCAGCCCCGGGACTAGCGGGGGGACACAGTACTTC.

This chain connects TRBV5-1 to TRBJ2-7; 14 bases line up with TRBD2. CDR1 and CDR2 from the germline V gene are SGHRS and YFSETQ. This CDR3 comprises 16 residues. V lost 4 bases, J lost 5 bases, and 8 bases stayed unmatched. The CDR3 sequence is CASSRGLAGVRDEQYF. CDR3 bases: TGCGCCAGCAGCCGGGGACTAGCGGGAGTTCGCGACGAGCAGTACTTC.